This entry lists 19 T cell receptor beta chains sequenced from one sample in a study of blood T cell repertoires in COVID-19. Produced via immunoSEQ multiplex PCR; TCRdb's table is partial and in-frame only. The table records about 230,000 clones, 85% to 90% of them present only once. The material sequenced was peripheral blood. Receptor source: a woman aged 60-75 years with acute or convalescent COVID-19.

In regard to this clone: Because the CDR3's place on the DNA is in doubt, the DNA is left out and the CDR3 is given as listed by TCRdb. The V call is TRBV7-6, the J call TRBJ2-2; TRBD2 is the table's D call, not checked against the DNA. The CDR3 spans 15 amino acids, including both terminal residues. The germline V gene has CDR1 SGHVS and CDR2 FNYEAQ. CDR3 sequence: CASSLNRLRAGELFF.

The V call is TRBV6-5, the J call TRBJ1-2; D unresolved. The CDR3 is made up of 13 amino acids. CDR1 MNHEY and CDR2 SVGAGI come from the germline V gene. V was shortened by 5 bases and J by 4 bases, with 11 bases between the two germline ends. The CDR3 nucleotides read TGTGCCAGCAGTAAACGGACTCTCTATGGCTACACCTTC. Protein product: CASSKRTLYGYTF.

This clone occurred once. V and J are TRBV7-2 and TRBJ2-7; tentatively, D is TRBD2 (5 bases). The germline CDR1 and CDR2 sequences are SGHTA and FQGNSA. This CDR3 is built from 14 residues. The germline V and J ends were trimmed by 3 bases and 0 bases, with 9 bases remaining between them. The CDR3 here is CASSFRGGSYEQYF. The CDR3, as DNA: TGTGCCAGCAGCTTTCGCGGAGGCTCCTACGAGCAGTACTTC.

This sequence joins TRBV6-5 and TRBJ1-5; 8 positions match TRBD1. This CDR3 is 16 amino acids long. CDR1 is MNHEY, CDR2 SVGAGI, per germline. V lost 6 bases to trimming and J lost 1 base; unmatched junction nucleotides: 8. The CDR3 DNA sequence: TGTGCCAGCAGATACGGACAGGGTATAAGCAATCAGCCCCAGCATTTT. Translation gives CASRYGQGISNQPQHF.

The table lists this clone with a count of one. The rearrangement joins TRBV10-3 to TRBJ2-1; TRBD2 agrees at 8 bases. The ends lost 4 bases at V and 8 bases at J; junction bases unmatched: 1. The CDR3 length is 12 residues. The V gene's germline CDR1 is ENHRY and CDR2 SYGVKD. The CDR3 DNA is TGTGCCATCAGTGGGCGGGGGGATGAGCAGTTCTTC. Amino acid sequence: CAISGRGDEQFF.

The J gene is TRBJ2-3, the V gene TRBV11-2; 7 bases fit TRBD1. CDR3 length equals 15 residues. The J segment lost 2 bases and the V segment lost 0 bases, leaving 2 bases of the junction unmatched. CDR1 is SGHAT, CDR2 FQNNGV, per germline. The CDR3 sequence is CASSLEGQVTDTQYF. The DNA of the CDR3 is TGTGCCAGCAGCTTAGAAGGACAGGTCACAGATACGCAGTATTTT.

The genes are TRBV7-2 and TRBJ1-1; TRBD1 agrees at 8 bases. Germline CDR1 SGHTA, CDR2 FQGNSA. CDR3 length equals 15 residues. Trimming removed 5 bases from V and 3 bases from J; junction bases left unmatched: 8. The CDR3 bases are TGTGCCAGCAGCCCGAGGACAGGGAGGGACACTGAAGCTTTCTTT. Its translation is CASSPRTGRDTEAFF.

The CDR3 is CASSLQQGTSYNEQFF. The CDR3 bases are TGCGCCAGCAGCCTACAGCAGGGGACCTCCTACAATGAGCAGTTCTTC. The chain carries TRBV5-1 and TRBJ2-1, with D perhaps TRBD1 (6 bases). CDR1 and CDR2 from the germline V gene are SGHRS and YFSETQ. Between the trimmed V and J ends, which lost 4 bases and 0 bases, there was a span of 14 bases. The length of the CDR3 is 16 residues. The full variable domain, in which reference TRBV5-1 and TRBJ2-1 provide the parts outside the CDR3, is KAGVTQTPRYLIKTRGQQVTLSCSPISGHRSVSWYQQTPGQGLQFLFEYFSETQRNKGNFPGRFSGRQFSNSRSEMNVSTLELGDSALYLCASSLQQGTSYNEQFFGPGTRLTVL.

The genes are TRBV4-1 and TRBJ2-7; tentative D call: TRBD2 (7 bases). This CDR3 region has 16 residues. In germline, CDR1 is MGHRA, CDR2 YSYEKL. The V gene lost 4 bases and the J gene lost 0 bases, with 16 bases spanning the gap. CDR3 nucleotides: TGCGCCAGCAGCCCCATGGGGGGGGGCAGCTCCTACGAGCAGTACTTC. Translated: CASSPMGGGSSYEQYF.

The CDR3 nucleotides are TGTGCCAGCATCCTAGTCCGGAGCTCCTACAATGAGCAGTTCTTC. As protein: CASILVRSSYNEQFF. The chain recombines TRBV5-7 with TRBJ2-1, with D uncertain. TRBV5-7 is annotated as an ORF whose role is uncertain. There are 15 residues in the CDR3. V lost 6 bases, J lost 0 bases, and 13 bases lay in between.

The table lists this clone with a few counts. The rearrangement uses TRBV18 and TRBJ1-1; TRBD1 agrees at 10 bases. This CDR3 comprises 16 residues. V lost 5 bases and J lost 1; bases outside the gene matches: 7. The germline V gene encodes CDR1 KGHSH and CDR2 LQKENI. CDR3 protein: CASSSGDRGSNTEAFF. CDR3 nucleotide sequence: TGTGCCAGCTCAAGTGGGGACAGGGGATCGAACACTGAAGCTTTCTTT.

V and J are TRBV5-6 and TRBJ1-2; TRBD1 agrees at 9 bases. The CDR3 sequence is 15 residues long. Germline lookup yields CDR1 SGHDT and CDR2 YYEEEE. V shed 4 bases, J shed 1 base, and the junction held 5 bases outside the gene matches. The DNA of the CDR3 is TGTGCCAGCAGCCGCTGGGACAGGGTTAACTATGGCTACACCTTC. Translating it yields CASSRWDRVNYGYTF. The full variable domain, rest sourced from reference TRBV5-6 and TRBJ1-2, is DAGVTQSPTHLIKTRGQQVTLRCSPKSGHDTVSWYQQALGQGPQFIFQYYEEEERQRGNFPDRFSGHQFPNYSSELNVNALLLGDSALYLCASSRWDRVNYGYTFGSGTRLTVV.

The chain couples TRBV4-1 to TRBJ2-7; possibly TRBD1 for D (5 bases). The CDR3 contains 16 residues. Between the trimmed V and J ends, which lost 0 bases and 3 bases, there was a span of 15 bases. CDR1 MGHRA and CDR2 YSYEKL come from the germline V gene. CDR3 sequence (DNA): TGCGCCAGCAGCCAAGAGGTCACCCAGGGTATCTACGAGCAGTACTTC. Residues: CASSQEVTQGIYEQYF.

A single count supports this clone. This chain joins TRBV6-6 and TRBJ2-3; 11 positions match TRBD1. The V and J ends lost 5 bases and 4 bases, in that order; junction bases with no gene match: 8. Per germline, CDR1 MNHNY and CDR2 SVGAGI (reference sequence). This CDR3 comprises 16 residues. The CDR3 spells CASSATGTGGADTQYF. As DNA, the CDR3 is TGTGCCAGCAGTGCGACCGGGACAGGGGGAGCAGATACGCAGTATTTT.

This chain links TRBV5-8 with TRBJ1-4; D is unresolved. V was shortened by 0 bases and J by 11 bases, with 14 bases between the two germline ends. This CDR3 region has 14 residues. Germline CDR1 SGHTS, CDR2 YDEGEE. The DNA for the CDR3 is TGTGCCAGCAGCTTGGCCCCCGTGACCGGGAAACTGTTTTTT. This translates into CASSLAPVTGKLFF.

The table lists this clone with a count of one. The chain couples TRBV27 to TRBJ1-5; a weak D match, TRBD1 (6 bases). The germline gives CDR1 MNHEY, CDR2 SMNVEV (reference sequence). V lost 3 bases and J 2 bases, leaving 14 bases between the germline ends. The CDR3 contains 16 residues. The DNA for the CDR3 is TGTGCCAGCAGTTTCGGCGCGGCAGGGGGCAATCAGCCCCAGCATTTT. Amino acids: CASSFGAAGGNQPQHF.

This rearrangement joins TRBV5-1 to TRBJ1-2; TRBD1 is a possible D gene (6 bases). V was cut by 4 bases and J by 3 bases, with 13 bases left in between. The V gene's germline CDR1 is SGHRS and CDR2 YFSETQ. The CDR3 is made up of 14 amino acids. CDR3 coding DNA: TGCGCCAGCAGCACACAATACAGGGACTATGGCTACACCTTC. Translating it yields CASSTQYRDYGYTF.

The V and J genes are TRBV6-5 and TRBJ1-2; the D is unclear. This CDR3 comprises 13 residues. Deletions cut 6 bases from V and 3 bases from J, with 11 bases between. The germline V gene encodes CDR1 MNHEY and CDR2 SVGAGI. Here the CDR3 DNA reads TGTGCCAGCAGACCGGGTCCCTACTATGGCTACACCTTC. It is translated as CASRPGPYYGYTF.

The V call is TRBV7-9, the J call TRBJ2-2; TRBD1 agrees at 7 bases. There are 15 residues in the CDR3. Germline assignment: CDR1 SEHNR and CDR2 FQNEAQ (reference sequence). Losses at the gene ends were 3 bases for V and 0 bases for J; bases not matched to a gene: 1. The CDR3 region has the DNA TGTGCCAGCAGCTTGACAGGGACGAACACCGGGGAGCTGTTTTTT. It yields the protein CASSLTGTNTGELFF.